The 24 T cell receptor beta chains below were found in one sample sequenced in a study of control samples from healthy donors and cancer patients. The table came from immunoSEQ multiplex PCR; TCRdb's copy has only in-frame clones and leaves some out. Here the sample spans 100,000 to 150,000 clones, about 87% being singletons. Sequencing used blood. The receptors come from a man in his sixties in good health.

The chain has TRBV7-9 and TRBJ2-3, with a weak D call TRBD2 (5 bases). CDR3 length: 16 amino acids. In germline, CDR1 is SEHNR, CDR2 FQNEAQ (reference sequence). V shed 0 bases and J shed 0 bases, with 10 bases lying between them. CDR3 DNA: TGTGCCAGCAGCTTAGCCGGGGTTACTAGCACAGATACGCAGTATTTT. It translates to CASSLAGVTSTDTQYF.

V usage is TRBV5-1 and J usage is TRBJ1-2, with 7 bases lining up with TRBD1. CDR1 is SGHRS and CDR2 is YFSETQ in the germline V gene. The CDR3 covers 13 residues. Losses at the gene ends were 0 bases for V and 8 bases for J; bases not matched to a gene: 4. CDR3 DNA: TGCGCCAGCAGCTTGGAGGGGGCGTGGGGCTACACCTTC. This translates into CASSLEGAWGYTF.

CDR3 amino acids: CASSLLAGGSDTQYF. In DNA form, the CDR3 reads TGCGCCAGCAGCCTGCTAGCGGGGGGGTCAGATACGCAGTATTTT. The V call is TRBV4-1, the J call TRBJ2-3, with 12 bases that match TRBD2. The trim removed 4 bases at V and 4 bases at J, leaving 3 bases unmatched. The CDR3 is 15 residues long. The germline V gene has CDR1 MGHRA and CDR2 YSYEKL.

The CDR3 region is CASSENEVSYEQYF. The CDR3 DNA follows: TGTGCCAGCAGTGAAAATGAGGTGAGCTACGAGCAGTACTTC. The chain is built from TRBV2 and TRBJ2-7; no reliable D call. The CDR3 is 14 residues long. Deletions cut 2 bases from V and 3 bases from J, with 11 bases between. Germline V gene data show CDR1 as SNHLY and CDR2 as FYNNEI.

The V and J genes are TRBV7-2 and TRBJ1-2; tentative D call: TRBD1 (5 bases). The CDR3 consists of 15 residues. V dropped 8 bases and J dropped 1 base, with 17 bases sitting between them. CDR1 SGHTA and CDR2 FQGNSA come from the germline V gene. CDR3 DNA sequence: TGTGCCAGCGGCGGACCTCGGGGGAATAACTATGGCTACACCTTC. Protein product: CASGGPRGNNYGYTF.

This clone appeared a few times. The chain has TRBV10-1 and TRBJ1-5; D is ambiguous. The CDR3 has 15 residues. Germline CDR1 WNHNN, CDR2 SYGVQD (reference sequence). V was pared by 6 bases and J by 0 bases, with 12 bases between. The CDR3 DNA follows: TGCGCCAGCAGGAAGGGCCCTTATAGCAATCAGCCCCAGCATTTT. Protein product: CASRKGPYSNQPQHF.

The V call is TRBV10-1, the J call TRBJ2-2, with unresolved D. CDR1 is WNHNN, CDR2 SYGVQD, per germline (reference sequence). CDR3 length: 13 residues. The V and J ends lost 0 bases and 6 bases respectively, with 5 bases between them. The DNA of the CDR3 is TGCGCCAGCAGTGAGTCTACGGCCGGGGAGCTGTTTTTT. Translating gives CASSESTAGELFF.

J is TRBJ1-5 and V is TRBV27; D may be TRBD1 (6 bases). Germline CDR1 MNHEY, CDR2 SMNVEV (reference sequence). Trimming pared 3 bases from V and 9 bases from J, leaving 12 bases between. The CDR3 totals 13 residues. The CDR3 DNA follows: TGTGCCAGCAGTTTCCCGCAGACAGGGCCCCAGCATTTT. Encoded protein: CASSFPQTGPQHF.

The CDR3 DNA reads as TGTGCCAGCAGCTTGAAGTGGACCACGAACACCGGGGAGCTGTTTTTT. This encodes CASSLKWTTNTGELFF. V gene TRBV7-3 combines with J gene TRBJ2-2; D remains unclear. This CDR3 is 16 amino acids long. Trimming took 3 bases from V and 0 from J, leaving 11 bases between them. Per the germline V gene, CDR1 is SGHTA and CDR2 is FQGTGA.

The J gene is TRBJ2-7, the V gene TRBV6-5; a weak D match, TRBD2 (6 bases). Germline V gene data show CDR1 as MNHEY and CDR2 as SVGAGI. V dropped 7 bases and J dropped 7 bases, with 23 bases sitting between them. This CDR3 has 15 residues. CDR3 nucleotide sequence: TGTGCCAGCACCCCTCTGCTGAGTAGGACTAAAGAGCAGTACTTC. As protein: CASTPLLSRTKEQYF.

This CDR3 reads CASSLAYVQETQYF. CDR3 coding DNA: TGTGCCAGCAGCCTTGCCTATGTCCAAGAGACCCAGTACTTC. The chain has TRBV5-4 and TRBJ2-5; D is uncertain. The germline V gene encodes CDR1 SGHNT and CDR2 YYREEE (reference sequence). CDR3 length equals 14 residues. Trimming removed 4 bases from V and 1 base from J, with 11 bases in between.

This chain uses TRBV4-1 with TRBJ1-5, with TRBD1 as a possible D gene (5 bases). The CDR3 is 16 amino acids. In germline, CDR1 is MGHRA, CDR2 YSYEKL. The V end lost 4 bases, the J end lost 0 bases, and 13 bases lay between the germline ends. The CDR3 here is CASSPEGRDSNQPQHF. CDR3 DNA sequence: TGCGCCAGCAGCCCCGAGGGGCGCGATAGCAATCAGCCCCAGCATTTT.

The V gene is TRBV18, the J gene TRBJ2-2; no firm D call. CDR3 length equals 18 residues. The V gene lost 0 bases and the J gene lost 0 bases, with 14 bases spanning the gap. Germline values: CDR1 KGHSH, CDR2 LQKENI. In DNA form, the CDR3 reads TGTGCCAGCTCACCACCGGTAACAGCTGTCACGAACACCGGGGAGCTGTTTTTT. It encodes CASSPPVTAVTNTGELFF. Looking up the rest from reference TRBV18 and TRBJ2-2 gives the full variable domain: NAGVMQNPRHLVRRRGQEARLRCSPMKGHSHVYWYRQLPEEGLKFMVYLQKENIIDESGMPKERFSAEFPKEGPSILRIQQVVRGDSAAYFCASSPPVTAVTNTGELFFGEGSRLTVL.

The CDR3: CASHPGQASYEQYF. CDR3 nucleotides: TGTGCCAGCCATCCGGGACAGGCCTCCTACGAGCAGTACTTC. This chain links TRBV6-5 with TRBJ2-7, with TRBD1 identical over 8 bases. V trimming: 8 bases; J trimming: 0 bases; junction bases outside the gene matches: 6. CDR1 is MNHEY and CDR2 is SVGAGI in the germline V gene. The CDR3 sequence is 14 residues long.

The chain combines TRBV4-3 with TRBJ1-1, with D tentatively TRBD1 (6 bases). Germline V gene sequence: CDR1 LGHNA, CDR2 YSLEER. The CDR3 totals 13 residues. Deletions cut 5 bases from V and 1 base from J, with 8 bases between. The CDR3 DNA sequence: TGCGCCAGCAGCTCACAGGGGAACACTGAAGCTTTCTTT. This codes for CASSSQGNTEAFF.

This chain links TRBV4-1 with TRBJ2-6; 11 nucleotides align to TRBD2. V was pared by 3 bases and J by 0 bases, with 4 bases of the junction left unmatched. Germline CDR1 reads MGHRA; CDR2 reads YSYEKL. The CDR3 has 18 amino acids. The CDR3: CASSQGGTSGSGANVLTF. CDR3 in DNA: TGCGCCAGCAGCCAGGGAGGGACTAGCGGCTCTGGGGCCAACGTCCTGACTTTC.

With respect to this clone: The same CDR3 can be traced to other DNA sequences in this sample. The chain links TRBV19 to TRBJ1-5, with D maybe TRBD1 (5 bases). The CDR3 contains 15 residues. Germline values: CDR1 LNHDA, CDR2 SQIVND (reference sequence). V was clipped by 4 bases and J by 1 base, with 11 bases between them. This CDR3 is CASSTSGPSNQPQHF. The DNA of the CDR3 is TGTGCCAGTAGTACGTCGGGACCCAGCAATCAGCCCCAGCATTTT.

This clone has only one observation. The chain's CDR3 is CASRPGGASSHEQYF. CDR3 sequence (DNA): TGTGCCAGCAGACCGGGGGGGGCCTCTTCCCACGAGCAGTACTTC. The chain uses TRBV7-2 and TRBJ2-7; 8 bases line up with TRBD2. Germline-derived CDR1 and CDR2 are SGHTA and FQGNSA. The CDR3 runs 15 residues. The J segment lost 5 bases and the V segment lost 6 bases, leaving 12 bases of the junction unmatched.

V gene TRBV11-3 combines with J gene TRBJ2-2; TRBD2 aligns across 8 bases. Germline V gene lookup returns CDR1 SGHNT and CDR2 YENEEA. The CDR3 sequence is 14 residues long. V dropped 2 bases and J dropped 6; count of bases not matched to a gene: 2. CDR3 residues: CASSLLAGAGELFF. The CDR3 region has the DNA TGTGCCAGCAGCTTACTAGCGGGTGCCGGGGAGCTGTTTTTT.

This sequence joins TRBV7-2 and TRBJ2-5; TRBD2 might be the D (6 bases). This CDR3 contains 15 residues. Germline V CDR1 and CDR2: SGHTA, FQGNSA. V lost 0 bases, J lost 5 bases, and 13 bases lay in between. The CDR3 bases are TGTGCCAGCAGCTTAGCGACGGAGGGTCGGGAGACCCAGTACTTC. Residues: CASSLATEGRETQYF.

The genes are TRBV5-1 and TRBJ2-7; 8 bases are shared with TRBD1. Trimming removed 1 base from V and 4 bases from J; junction bases left unmatched: 7. The germline gives CDR1 SGHRS, CDR2 YFSETQ. The CDR3 length is 15 residues. CDR3 in amino acids: CASSLQGQGGYEQYF. In DNA form, the CDR3 reads TGCGCCAGCAGCTTGCAAGGACAGGGCGGGTACGAGCAGTACTTC.

This rearrangement joins TRBV6-6 to TRBJ1-1, with D uncertain. Per germline, CDR1 MNHNY and CDR2 SVGAGI (reference sequence). The V end was cut by 4 bases, the J end by 1 base, with 7 bases between. This CDR3 is 13 amino acids long. The CDR3 sequence is CASSLKENTEAFF. DNA for the CDR3: TGTGCCAGCAGTTTGAAGGAGAACACTGAAGCTTTCTTT.

The V call is TRBV28, the J call TRBJ1-3; 8 nucleotides align to TRBD1. Germline assignment: CDR1 MDHEN and CDR2 SYDVKM. After removal of 3 bases from V and 0 bases from J, the junction contained 7 bases not matched to a gene. This CDR3 region has 17 residues. DNA for the CDR3: TGTGCCAGCAGTTTCTCCGGGACAGGCCGCTCTGGAAACACCATATATTTT. It yields the protein CASSFSGTGRSGNTIYF.

The rearrangement uses TRBV10-3 and TRBJ2-3; D not resolved. V lost 4 bases to trimming and J lost 0 bases, with 11 bases between them. Germline lookup yields CDR1 ENHRY and CDR2 SYGVKD. The CDR3 contains 15 residues. The CDR3 loop is CAISVGSPSTDTQYF. The CDR3 DNA reads TGTGCCATCAGTGTTGGTTCCCCGAGCACAGATACGCAGTATTTT.